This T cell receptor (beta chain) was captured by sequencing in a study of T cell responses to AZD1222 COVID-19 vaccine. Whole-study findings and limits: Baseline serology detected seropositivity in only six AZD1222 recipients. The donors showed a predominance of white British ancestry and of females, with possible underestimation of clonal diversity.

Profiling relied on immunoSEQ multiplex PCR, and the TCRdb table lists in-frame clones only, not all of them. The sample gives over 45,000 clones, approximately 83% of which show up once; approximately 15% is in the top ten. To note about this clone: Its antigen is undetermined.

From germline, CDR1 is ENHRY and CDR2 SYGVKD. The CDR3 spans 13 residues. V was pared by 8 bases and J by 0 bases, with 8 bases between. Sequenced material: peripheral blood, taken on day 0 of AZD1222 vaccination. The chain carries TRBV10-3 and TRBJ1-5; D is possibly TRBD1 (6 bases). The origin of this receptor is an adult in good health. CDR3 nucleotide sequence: TGTGCCATCCAGGGACATAGCAATCAGCCCCAGCATTTT. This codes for CAIQGHSNQPQHF.